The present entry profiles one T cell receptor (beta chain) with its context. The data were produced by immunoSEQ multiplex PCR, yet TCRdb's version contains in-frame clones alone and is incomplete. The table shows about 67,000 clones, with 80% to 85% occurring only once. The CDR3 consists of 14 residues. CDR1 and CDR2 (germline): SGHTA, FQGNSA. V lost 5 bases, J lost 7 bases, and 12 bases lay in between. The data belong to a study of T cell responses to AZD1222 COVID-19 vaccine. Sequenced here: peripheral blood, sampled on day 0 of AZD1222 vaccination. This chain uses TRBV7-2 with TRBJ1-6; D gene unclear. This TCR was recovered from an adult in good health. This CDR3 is CASSPGVRNSPLHF. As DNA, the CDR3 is TGTGCCAGCAGCCCCGGGGTCAGGAATTCACCCCTCCACTTT.